This entry describes one T cell receptor (beta chain). Authors' processing steps: Estimated nucleated cell counts came from reference gene primer amplification. Here immunoSEQ multiplex PCR was the method, and the copy in TCRdb shows in-frame clones only, minus some. V and J calls and clone size follow that table, whereas D and trimming were derived from the DNA. The sample yields approximately 140,000 clones, around 85% seen once. V was cut by 4 bases and J by 0 bases, with 14 bases left in between. Per the germline V gene, CDR1 is LNHDA and CDR2 is SQIVND (reference sequence). CDR3 size: 16 residues. The data were obtained in a study of blood T cell repertoires in COVID-19. Across the study: Sites across the United States, Italy and Spain contributed samples from acute and convalescent COVID-19. T cells, B-cell-depleted T cells, or PBMCs provided the cDNA or gDNA that served as material.

This rearrangement joins TRBV19 to TRBJ2-3; weak D call: TRBD2 (5 bases). This clonotype originated in a man aged 70 or older with acute or convalescent COVID-19. Sequencing was performed on peripheral blood. The CDR3 bases are TGTGCCAGTAGTACTGGTAGCGACCCTAGCACAGATACGCAGTATTTT. Its translation: CASSTGSDPSTDTQYF.